A single sample gave rise to the 20 T cell receptor beta chains below, sequenced in a study of blood T cell repertoires in COVID-19. Assay: immunoSEQ multiplex PCR; the TCRdb copy retains only in-frame clones and omits some. Here the sample spans about 260,000 clones, approximately 82% being singletons. The sequenced sample consisted of peripheral blood. These receptors all stem from a man in his sixties who had recovered from COVID-19.

This clone occurred a few times. The rearrangement uses TRBV19 and TRBJ2-7, with 7 bases lining up with TRBD2. Germline V CDR1 and CDR2: LNHDA, SQIVND (reference sequence). The CDR3 is 13 amino acids. V lost 9 bases, J lost 5 bases, and 10 bases stayed unmatched. The CDR3 DNA sequence: TGTGCCAGCGGGATCGCGGGGGTTGACGAGCAGTACTTC. Translating it yields CASGIAGVDEQYF.

This clone was counted once. The gene calls are TRBV28 and TRBJ2-5; perhaps TRBD1 as D (6 bases). The CDR3 consists of 14 residues. The V gene's germline CDR1 is MDHEN and CDR2 SYDVKM. Trimming removed 7 bases from V and 10 bases from J, with 22 bases in between. Here the CDR3 reads CASTMHGFPGDQYF. CDR3 DNA sequence: TGTGCCAGCACCATGCATGGGTTCCCAGGGGACCAGTACTTC.

This chain uses TRBV19 with TRBJ2-1, with D uncertain. Trimming stripped 6 bases from V and 5 bases from J, with 8 bases between. CDR1 and CDR2 (germline): LNHDA, SQIVND (reference sequence). CDR3 size: 12 residues. CDR3 residues: CASRGYNNEQFF. The CDR3 DNA sequence: TGTGCCAGTAGGGGCTACAACAATGAGCAGTTCTTC. Based on the CDR3 plus reference TRBV19 and TRBJ2-1, the full variable domain is DGGITQSPKYLFRKEGQNVTLSCEQNLNHDAMYWYRQDPGQGLRLIYYSQIVNDFQKGDIAEGYSVSREKKESFPLTVTSAQKNPTAFYLCASRGYNNEQFFGPGTRLTVL.

The V call is TRBV3-1 (or the pseudogene TRBV3-2), the J call TRBJ1-3; no clear D gene. The V end was cut by 2 bases, the J end by 0 bases, with 11 bases between. The germline gives CDR1 LGHDT, CDR2 YNNKEL (reference sequence). The CDR3 sequence is 16 residues long. The chain's CDR3 is CASSQQLRSSGNTIYF. The CDR3 DNA follows: TGTGCCAGCAGCCAACAGTTGCGGAGCTCTGGAAACACCATATATTTT.

This chain joins TRBV10-3 and TRBJ1-2; 7 bases match TRBD1. J was trimmed by 7 bases and V by 3 bases; bases with no gene match: 5. This CDR3 spans 13 amino acids. Germline CDR1 ENHRY, CDR2 SYGVKD. The CDR3 bases are TGTGCCATCAGTGAAACAGGGGCAGGTGGCTACACCTTC. Protein: CAISETGAGGYTF.

V is TRBV29-1 and J is TRBJ2-2; possibly TRBD2 for D (7 bases). CDR3 size: 19 residues. V lost 6 bases and J 0 bases, leaving 26 bases between the germline ends. Germline V gene sequence: CDR1 SQVTM, CDR2 ANQGSEA. The CDR3 region has the DNA TGCAGCGTGACCCCCCTAGCGGTTGGGGGCCTCGCGAACACCGGGGAGCTGTTTTTT. Translated: CSVTPLAVGGLANTGELFF.

This clone was found once. This chain connects TRBV7-2 to TRBJ1-1; 8 positions agree with TRBD1. The J segment lost 7 bases and the V segment lost 3 bases, leaving 16 bases of the junction unmatched. The CDR3 is made up of 17 amino acids. CDR1 is SGHTA and CDR2 is FQGNSA in the germline V gene. Written as DNA, the CDR3 is TGTGCCAGCAGCTTGGGGTCCGGTGCAGGGGGCTCGAATGAAGCTTTCTTT. Its protein product is CASSLGSGAGGSNEAFF.

The CDR3 loop reads CASSSTENYGYTF. Written as DNA, the CDR3 is TGTGCCAGCAGCTCAACAGAGAACTATGGCTACACCTTC. The V call is TRBV7-9, the J call TRBJ1-2; no firm D call. V was pared by 4 bases and J by 2 bases, with 8 bases between. This CDR3 contains 13 residues. CDR1 and CDR2 from the germline V gene are SEHNR and FQNEAQ (reference sequence). Variable domain in full (rest from reference TRBV7-9 and TRBJ1-2): DTGVSQNPRHKITKRGQNVTFRCDPISEHNRLYWYRQTLGQGPEFLTYFQNEAQLEKSRLLSDRFSAERPKGSFSTLEIQRTEQGDSAMYLCASSSTENYGYTFGSGTRLTVV.

This sequence joins TRBV5-1 and TRBJ2-3, with D possibly being TRBD2 (5 bases). Trimming removed 0 bases at V and 5 bases at J, with 10 bases between. Germline V gives CDR1 SGHRS, CDR2 YFSETQ. The length of the CDR3 is 14 residues. DNA for the CDR3: TGCGCCAGCAGCTTGGGTTTCGAGGGAGATACGCAGTATTTT. This encodes CASSLGFEGDTQYF. Full variable domain (remainder filled in from reference TRBV5-1 and TRBJ2-3): KAGVTQTPRYLIKTRGQQVTLSCSPISGHRSVSWYQQTPGQGLQFLFEYFSETQRNKGNFPGRFSGRQFSNSRSEMNVSTLELGDSALYLCASSLGFEGDTQYFGPGTRLTVL.

The chain recombines TRBV5-1 with TRBJ1-3, with TRBD1 matching 9 bases. The CDR3 loop spans 19 amino acids. Trimming at V came to 4 bases and at J to 3 bases, leaving 17 bases not matched to a gene. Germline V gene lookup returns CDR1 SGHRS and CDR2 YFSETQ. Written as DNA, the CDR3 is TGCGCCAGCAGCGCGGGCAGGGGACAGGGTGTCTTGGATGGAAACACCATATATTTT. The encoded protein is CASSAGRGQGVLDGNTIYF. Together with reference TRBV5-1 and TRBJ1-3, the CDR3 gives the full variable domain: KAGVTQTPRYLIKTRGQQVTLSCSPISGHRSVSWYQQTPGQGLQFLFEYFSETQRNKGNFPGRFSGRQFSNSRSEMNVSTLELGDSALYLCASSAGRGQGVLDGNTIYFGEGSWLTVV.

The chain uses TRBV5-4 and TRBJ2-5, with 7 bases that match TRBD2. Germline V gene lookup returns CDR1 SGHNT and CDR2 YYREEE (reference sequence). The CDR3 is 13 residues long. J lost 7 bases, V lost 4 bases, and 7 bases had no gene match. The CDR3 here is CASSPRGEATQYF. The CDR3 coding sequence is TGTGCCAGCAGCCCTCGGGGGGAAGCGACCCAGTACTTC.

In the case of this clone: Other DNA sequences within the sample encode an identical CDR3. The CDR3 bases are TGTGCCAGCAGGCCAGGGACAGGCGGTCAGCCCCAGCATTTT. Translating gives CASRPGTGGQPQHF. The chain has TRBV28 and TRBJ1-5, with TRBD1 identical over 8 bases. CDR3 length: 14 amino acids. CDR1 is MDHEN, CDR2 SYDVKM, per germline. V dropped 6 bases and J dropped 6; count of bases not matched to a gene: 7.

V is TRBV7-9 and J is TRBJ1-1, with TRBD1 matching over 8 bases. Germline V CDR1 and CDR2: SEHNR, FQNEAQ (reference sequence). The CDR3 runs to 15 residues. With 5 bases clipped from V and 4 bases from J, the junction kept 9 bases outside the gene matches. CDR3 sequence (DNA): TGTGCCAGCAGCGACACAGGGGGTAAGGGCACTGAAGCTTTCTTT. Its protein product is CASSDTGGKGTEAFF.

The chain links TRBV3-1 (or the pseudogene TRBV3-2) to TRBJ2-4; D might be TRBD2 (6 bases). The germline V gene encodes CDR1 LGHDT and CDR2 YNNKEL (reference sequence). Trimming took 1 base from V and 7 from J, leaving 14 bases between them. CDR3 length equals 15 residues. The CDR3 nucleotides are TGTGCCAGCAGCCAAGGGGGCGGGGTGGCGAACATTCAGTACTTC. This sequence encodes CASSQGGGVANIQYF.

This chain links TRBV11-2 with TRBJ2-1, with D perhaps TRBD2 (7 bases). Germline-derived CDR1 and CDR2 are SGHAT and FQNNGV. Trimming took 1 base from V and 6 from J, leaving 19 bases between them. The CDR3 runs 17 residues. The CDR3 loop reads CASSLGPGLGGPNEQFF. For the CDR3, the DNA is TGTGCCAGCAGCTTAGGTCCGGGACTGGGGGGGCCCAATGAGCAGTTCTTC.

V is TRBV3-1 (or the pseudogene TRBV3-2) and J is TRBJ2-2; 10 positions match TRBD2. Per germline, CDR1 LGHDT and CDR2 YNNKEL (reference sequence). The J segment lost 4 bases and the V segment lost 4 bases, leaving 3 bases of the junction unmatched. This CDR3 region has 15 residues. This CDR3 reads CASSRQRGGTGELFF. DNA for the CDR3: TGTGCCAGCAGCCGGCAGCGGGGGGGCACCGGGGAGCTGTTTTTT.

This clone showed up many times. The V gene is TRBV7-9, the J gene TRBJ2-2, with D possibly TRBD1 on 5 matching bases. Per the germline V gene, CDR1 is SEHNR and CDR2 is FQNEAQ (reference sequence). Trimming removed 4 bases at V and 4 bases at J, with 13 bases between. The length of the CDR3 is 15 residues. Here the CDR3 reads CASSSPRVGTGELFF. The CDR3 coding sequence is TGTGCCAGCAGCTCACCCAGGGTTGGCACCGGGGAGCTGTTTTTT.

The CDR3 loop reads CASSQDGFRVIPHLEAFF. The CDR3 bases are TGTGCCAGCAGCCAAGACGGGTTCAGGGTCATCCCCCACCTTGAAGCTTTCTTT. The chain links TRBV3-1 (or the pseudogene TRBV3-2) to TRBJ1-1; the D gene is possibly TRBD1 (5 bases). There are 18 residues in the CDR3. CDR1 is LGHDT, CDR2 YNNKEL, per germline (reference sequence). V was shortened by 0 bases and J by 7 bases, with 24 bases between the two germline ends.

The gene calls are TRBV3-1 (or the pseudogene TRBV3-2) and TRBJ2-7; 8 bases are shared with TRBD1. The CDR3 totals 14 residues. J lost 2 bases, V lost 1 base, and 1 base had no gene match. The germline CDR1 and CDR2 sequences are LGHDT and YNNKEL (reference sequence). The CDR3 DNA is TGTGCCAGCAGCCAAGGGGACAGGACCTACGAGCAGTACTTC. Translated, it gives CASSQGDRTYEQYF.

The chain has TRBV19 and TRBJ1-5; D not certain. Trimming pared 6 bases from V and 6 bases from J, leaving 12 bases between. The germline gives CDR1 LNHDA, CDR2 SQIVND (reference sequence). CDR3 length equals 13 residues. CDR3 residues: CASRVTPSQPQHF. CDR3 bases: TGTGCCAGTAGGGTCACACCAAGTCAGCCCCAGCATTTT.